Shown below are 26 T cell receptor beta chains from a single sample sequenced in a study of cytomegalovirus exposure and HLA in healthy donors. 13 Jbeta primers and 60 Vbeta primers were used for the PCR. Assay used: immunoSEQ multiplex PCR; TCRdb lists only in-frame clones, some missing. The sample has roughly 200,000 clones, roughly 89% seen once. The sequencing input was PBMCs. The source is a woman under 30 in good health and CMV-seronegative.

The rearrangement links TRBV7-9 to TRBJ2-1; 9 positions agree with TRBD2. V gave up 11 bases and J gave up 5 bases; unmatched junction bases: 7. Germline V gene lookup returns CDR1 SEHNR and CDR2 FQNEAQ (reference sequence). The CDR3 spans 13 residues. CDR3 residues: CAGEAGGDNEQFF. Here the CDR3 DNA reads TGTGCCGGGGAGGCGGGAGGGGACAATGAGCAGTTCTTC.

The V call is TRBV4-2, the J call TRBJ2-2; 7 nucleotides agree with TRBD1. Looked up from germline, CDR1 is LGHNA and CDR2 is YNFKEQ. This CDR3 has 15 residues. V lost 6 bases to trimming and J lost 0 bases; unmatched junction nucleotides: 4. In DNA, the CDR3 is TGTGCCAGCAGTTCCGACAGGGCGAACACCGGGGAGCTGTTTTTT. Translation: CASSSDRANTGELFF.

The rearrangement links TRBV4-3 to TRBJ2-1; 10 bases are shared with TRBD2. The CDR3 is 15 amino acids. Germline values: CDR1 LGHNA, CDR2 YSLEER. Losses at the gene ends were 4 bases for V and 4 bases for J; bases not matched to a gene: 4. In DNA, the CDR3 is TGCGCCAGCAGCCCCGGACTAGCGGAGTACAATGAGCAGTTCTTC. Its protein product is CASSPGLAEYNEQFF.

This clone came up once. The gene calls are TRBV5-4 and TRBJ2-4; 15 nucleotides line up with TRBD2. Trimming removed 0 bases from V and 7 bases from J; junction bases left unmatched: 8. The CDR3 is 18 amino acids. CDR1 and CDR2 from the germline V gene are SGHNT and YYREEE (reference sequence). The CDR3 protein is CASSLGGTSGGWRNIQYF. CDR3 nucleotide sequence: TGTGCCAGCAGCTTGGGGGGGACTAGCGGGGGGTGGAGGAACATTCAGTACTTC.

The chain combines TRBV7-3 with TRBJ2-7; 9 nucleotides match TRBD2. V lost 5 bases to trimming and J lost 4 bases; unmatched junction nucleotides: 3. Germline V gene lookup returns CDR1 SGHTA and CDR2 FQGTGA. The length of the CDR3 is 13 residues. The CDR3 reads CASSKTSGYEQYF. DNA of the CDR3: TGTGCCAGCAGCAAGACTAGCGGTTACGAGCAGTACTTC.

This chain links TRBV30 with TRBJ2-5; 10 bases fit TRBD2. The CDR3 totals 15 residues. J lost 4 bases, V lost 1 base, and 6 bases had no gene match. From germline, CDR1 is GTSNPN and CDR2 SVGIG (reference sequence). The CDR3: CAWSGGLAGVETQYF. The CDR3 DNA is TGTGCCTGGAGTGGGGGGCTAGCGGGAGTAGAGACCCAGTACTTC.

CDR3 bases: TGTGCCAGCCGAACCGGAGGGAGCAATGAGCAGTTCTTC. This encodes CASRTGGSNEQFF. The rearrangement joins TRBV4-2 to TRBJ2-1; D is perhaps TRBD2 (6 bases). V lost 8 bases and J lost 6, with 14 bases in between. Germline V gene sequence: CDR1 LGHNA, CDR2 YNFKEQ. The CDR3 consists of 13 residues.

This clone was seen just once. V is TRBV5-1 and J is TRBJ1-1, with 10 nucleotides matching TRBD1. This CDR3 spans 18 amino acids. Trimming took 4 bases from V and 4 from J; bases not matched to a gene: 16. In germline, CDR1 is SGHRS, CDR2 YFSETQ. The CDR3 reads CASSPARDRGYRSTEAFF. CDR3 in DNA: TGCGCCAGCAGCCCGGCGCGGGACAGGGGCTATCGGAGCACTGAAGCTTTCTTT.

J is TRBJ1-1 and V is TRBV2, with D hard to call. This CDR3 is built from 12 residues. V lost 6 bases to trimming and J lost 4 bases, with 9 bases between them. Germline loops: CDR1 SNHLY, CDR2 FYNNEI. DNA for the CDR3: TGTGCCAGCAGGTACAGAGTCACTGAAGCTTTCTTT. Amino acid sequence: CASRYRVTEAFF.

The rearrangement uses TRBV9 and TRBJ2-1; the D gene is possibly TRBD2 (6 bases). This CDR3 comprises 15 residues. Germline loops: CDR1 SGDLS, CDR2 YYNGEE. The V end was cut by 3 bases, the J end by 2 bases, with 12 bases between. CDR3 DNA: TGTGCCAGCAGCGATGGCCCGGGAGCCTACAATGAGCAGTTCTTC. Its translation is CASSDGPGAYNEQFF.

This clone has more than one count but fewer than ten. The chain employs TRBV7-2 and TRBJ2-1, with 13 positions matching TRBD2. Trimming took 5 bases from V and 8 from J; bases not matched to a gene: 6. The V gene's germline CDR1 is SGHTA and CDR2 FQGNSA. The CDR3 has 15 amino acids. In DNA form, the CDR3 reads TGTGCCAGCAGCCTAACTAGCGGGAGGGTGGATGAGCAGTTCTTC. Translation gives CASSLTSGRVDEQFF.

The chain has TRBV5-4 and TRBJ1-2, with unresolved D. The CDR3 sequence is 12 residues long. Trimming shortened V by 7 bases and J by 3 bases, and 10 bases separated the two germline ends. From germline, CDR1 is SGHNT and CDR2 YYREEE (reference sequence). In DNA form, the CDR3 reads TGTGCCAGCGGGCAGGAATACTATGGCTACACCTTC. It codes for CASGQEYYGYTF.

For the CDR3, the DNA is TGCGCCAGCAGCCAAAGCCAGTGGGGCGGCTATGGCTACACCTTC. Translating gives CASSQSQWGGYGYTF. This chain links TRBV4-1 with TRBJ1-2, with D tentatively TRBD1 (5 bases). Per germline, CDR1 MGHRA and CDR2 YSYEKL. The CDR3 has 15 amino acids. The ends were cut back, 2 bases at V and 4 bases at J, with 14 bases in the middle.

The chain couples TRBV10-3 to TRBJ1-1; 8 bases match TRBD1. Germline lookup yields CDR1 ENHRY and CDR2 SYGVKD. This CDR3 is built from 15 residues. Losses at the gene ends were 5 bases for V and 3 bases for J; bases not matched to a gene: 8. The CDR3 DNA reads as TGTGCCATCAGTATATACAGGGGGGGCCACACTGAAGCTTTCTTT. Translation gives CAISIYRGGHTEAFF.

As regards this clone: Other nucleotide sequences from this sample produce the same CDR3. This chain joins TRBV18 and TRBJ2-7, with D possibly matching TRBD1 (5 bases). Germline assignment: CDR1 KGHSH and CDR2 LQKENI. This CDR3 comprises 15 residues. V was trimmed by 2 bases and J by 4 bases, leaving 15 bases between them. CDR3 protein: CASSPGAGGSYEQYF. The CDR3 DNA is TGTGCCAGCTCACCAGGGGCAGGTGGCTCTTACGAGCAGTACTTC. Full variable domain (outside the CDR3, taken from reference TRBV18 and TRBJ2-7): NAGVMQNPRHLVRRRGQEARLRCSPMKGHSHVYWYRQLPEEGLKFMVYLQKENIIDESGMPKERFSAEFPKEGPSILRIQQVVRGDSAAYFCASSPGAGGSYEQYFGPGTRLTVT.

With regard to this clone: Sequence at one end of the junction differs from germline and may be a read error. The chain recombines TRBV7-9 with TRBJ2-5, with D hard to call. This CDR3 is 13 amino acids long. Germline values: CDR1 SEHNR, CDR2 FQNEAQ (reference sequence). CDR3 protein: CSSSPALQETQYF. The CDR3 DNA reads TGTTCCAGCAGCCCCGCGCTCCAAGAGACCCAGTACTTC.

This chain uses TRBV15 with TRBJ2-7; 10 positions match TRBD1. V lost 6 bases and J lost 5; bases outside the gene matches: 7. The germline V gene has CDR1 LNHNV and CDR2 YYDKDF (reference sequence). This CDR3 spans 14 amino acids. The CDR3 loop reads CATRPPGQGHEQYF. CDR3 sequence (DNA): TGTGCCACCAGGCCGCCGGGACAGGGGCACGAGCAGTACTTC.

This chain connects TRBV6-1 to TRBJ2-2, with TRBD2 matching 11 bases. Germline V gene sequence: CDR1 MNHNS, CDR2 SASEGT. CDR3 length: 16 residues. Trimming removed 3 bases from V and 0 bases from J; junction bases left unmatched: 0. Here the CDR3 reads CASSEGLAANTGELFF. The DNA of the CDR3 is TGTGCCAGCAGTGAGGGACTAGCGGCGAACACCGGGGAGCTGTTTTTT.

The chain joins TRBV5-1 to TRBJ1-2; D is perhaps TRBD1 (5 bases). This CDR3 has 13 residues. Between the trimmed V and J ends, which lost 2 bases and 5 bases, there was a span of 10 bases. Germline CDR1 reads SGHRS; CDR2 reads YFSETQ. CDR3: CASSFRQTYGYTF. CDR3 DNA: TGCGCCAGCAGCTTCCGACAGACATATGGCTACACCTTC.

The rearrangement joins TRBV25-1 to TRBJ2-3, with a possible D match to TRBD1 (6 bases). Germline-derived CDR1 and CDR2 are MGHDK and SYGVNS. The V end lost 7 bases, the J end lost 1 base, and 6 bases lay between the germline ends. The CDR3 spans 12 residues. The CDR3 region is CASNRGTDTQYF. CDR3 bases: TGTGCCAGCAACAGGGGCACAGATACGCAGTATTTT.

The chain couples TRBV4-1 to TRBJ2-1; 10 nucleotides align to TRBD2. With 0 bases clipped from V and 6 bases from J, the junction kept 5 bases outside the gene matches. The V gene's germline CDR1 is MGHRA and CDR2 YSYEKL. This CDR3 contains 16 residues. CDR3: CASSQEYASGGNEQFF. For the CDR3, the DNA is TGCGCCAGCAGCCAAGAGTATGCTAGCGGGGGCAATGAGCAGTTCTTC.

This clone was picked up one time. CDR3 residues: CASSLAGAGADTQYF. The CDR3 DNA sequence: TGTGCCAGCAGCCTAGCGGGGGCGGGAGCAGATACGCAGTATTTT. The gene calls are TRBV13 and TRBJ2-3; TRBD2 agrees at 10 bases. There are 15 residues in the CDR3. The trim removed 5 bases at V and 4 bases at J, leaving 6 bases unmatched. Per the germline V gene, CDR1 is PRHDT and CDR2 is FYEKMQ (reference sequence).

The CDR3 reads CASRLSGTAIYGYTF. The CDR3 nucleotides read TGTGCCAGCAGGCTATCCGGGACAGCCATCTATGGCTACACCTTC. The chain couples TRBV14 to TRBJ1-2, with 7 bases identical to TRBD1. The junction had 11 bases not matched to a gene; V was cut back by 6 bases and J by 4 bases. There are 15 residues in the CDR3. Germline CDR1 reads SGHDN; CDR2 reads FVKESK.

CDR3 sequence reads: CASSLYRRGTEAFF. CDR3 bases: TGTGCCAGCAGCTTGTATAGGCGGGGCACTGAAGCTTTCTTT. The chain has TRBV5-6 and TRBJ1-1; D is unclear. V lost 1 base and J lost 4, with 11 bases in between. Per the germline V gene, CDR1 is SGHDT and CDR2 is YYEEEE. The CDR3 consists of 14 residues.

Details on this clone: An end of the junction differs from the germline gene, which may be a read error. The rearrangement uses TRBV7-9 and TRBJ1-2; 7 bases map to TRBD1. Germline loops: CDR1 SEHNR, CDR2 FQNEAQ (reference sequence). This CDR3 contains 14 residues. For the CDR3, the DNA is TGTTCCAGCAGCTTAGAGGCAGGGGGCTATGGCTACACCTTC. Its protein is CSSSLEAGGYGYTF.

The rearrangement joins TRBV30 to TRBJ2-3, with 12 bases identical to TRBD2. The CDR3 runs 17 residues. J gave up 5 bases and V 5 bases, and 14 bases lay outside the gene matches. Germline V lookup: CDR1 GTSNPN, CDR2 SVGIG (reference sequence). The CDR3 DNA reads TGTGCCTGGGGTCCTCCACGACTAGCGGGGGTGGGAGATACGCAGTATTTT. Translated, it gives CAWGPPRLAGVGDTQYF.